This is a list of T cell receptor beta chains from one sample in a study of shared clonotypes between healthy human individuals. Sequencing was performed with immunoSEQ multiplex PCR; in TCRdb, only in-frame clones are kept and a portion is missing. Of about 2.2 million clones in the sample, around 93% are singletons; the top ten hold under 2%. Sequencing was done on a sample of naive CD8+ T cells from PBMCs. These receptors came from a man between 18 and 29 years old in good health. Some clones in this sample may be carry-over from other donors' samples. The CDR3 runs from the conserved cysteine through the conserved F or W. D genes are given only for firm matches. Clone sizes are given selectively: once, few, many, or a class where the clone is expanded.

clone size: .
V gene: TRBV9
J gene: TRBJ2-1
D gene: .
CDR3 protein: CASSVGGLGNEQFF
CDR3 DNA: TGTGCCAGCAGCGTTGGGGGACTGGGCAATGAGCAGTTCTTC

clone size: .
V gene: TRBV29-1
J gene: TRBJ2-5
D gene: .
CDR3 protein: CSVDPSGRQAETQYF
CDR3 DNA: TGCAGCGTCGACCCCTCGGGGCGGCAAGCAGAGACCCAGTACTTC

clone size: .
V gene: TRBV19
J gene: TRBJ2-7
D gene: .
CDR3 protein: CASSNFAEQYF
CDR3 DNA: TGTGCCAGTAGTAATTTTGCCGAGCAGTACTTC

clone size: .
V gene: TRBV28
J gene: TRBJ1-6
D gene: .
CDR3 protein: CASSLPTEGSYNSPLHF
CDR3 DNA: TGTGCCAGCAGTCTGCCGACGGAAGGCTCCTATAATTCACCCCTCCACTTT

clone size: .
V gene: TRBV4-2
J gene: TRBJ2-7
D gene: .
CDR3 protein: CASSQERPSYEQYF
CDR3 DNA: TGTGCCAGCAGCCAGGAGCGGCCCTCCTACGAGCAGTACTTC

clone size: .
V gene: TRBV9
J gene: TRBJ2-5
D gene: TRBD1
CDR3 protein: CASSAGPGQQETQYF
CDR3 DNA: TGTGCCAGCAGCGCAGGTCCGGGACAGCAAGAGACCCAGTACTTC

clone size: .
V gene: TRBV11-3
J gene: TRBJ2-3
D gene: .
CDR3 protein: CASSLSRGSTDTQYF
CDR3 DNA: TGTGCCAGCAGCTTAAGTCGCGGGAGCACAGATACGCAGTATTTT

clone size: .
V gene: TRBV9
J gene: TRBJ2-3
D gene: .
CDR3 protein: CASSVDRDSPMWDTQYF
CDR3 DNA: TGTGCCAGCAGCGTAGACCGGGACTCCCCGATGTGGGATACGCAGTATTTT

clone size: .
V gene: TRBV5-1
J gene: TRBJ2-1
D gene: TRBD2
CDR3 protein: CASSLAGFLAEPYNEQFF
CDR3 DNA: TGCGCCAGCAGCTTGGCGGGGTTCCTAGCGGAACCATACAATGAGCAGTTCTTC

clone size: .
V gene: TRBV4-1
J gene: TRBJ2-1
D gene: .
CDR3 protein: CASSPSGGHYNEQFF
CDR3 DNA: TGCGCCAGCAGCCCGAGCGGAGGGCACTACAATGAGCAGTTCTTC

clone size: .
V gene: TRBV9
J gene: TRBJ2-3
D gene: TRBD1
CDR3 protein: CASSPPFGQGRRTDTQYF
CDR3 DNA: TGTGCCAGCAGCCCACCCTTCGGACAGGGGCGACGCACAGATACGCAGTATTTT

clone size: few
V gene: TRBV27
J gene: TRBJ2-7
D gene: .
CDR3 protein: CASSFSGTYEQYF
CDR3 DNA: TGTGCCAGCAGTTTTTCGGGGACCTACGAGCAGTACTTC

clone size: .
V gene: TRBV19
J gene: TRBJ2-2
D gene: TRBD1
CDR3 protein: CASRPGQGGTGELFF
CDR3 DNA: TGTGCCAGCAGACCGGGACAGGGAGGCACCGGGGAGCTGTTTTTT

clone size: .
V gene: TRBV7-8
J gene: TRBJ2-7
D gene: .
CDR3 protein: CASSLGLGSTYEQYF
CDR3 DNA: TGTGCCAGCAGCTTAGGTTTGGGCAGCACCTACGAGCAGTACTTC

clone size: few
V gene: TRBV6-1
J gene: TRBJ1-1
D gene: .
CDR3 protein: CASNPRTLNTEAFF
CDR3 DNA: TGTGCCAGCAATCCCCGGACACTGAACACTGAAGCTTTCTTT

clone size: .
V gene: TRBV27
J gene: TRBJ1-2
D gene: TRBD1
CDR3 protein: CASSLQSGTGKHYGYTF
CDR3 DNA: TGTGCCAGCAGTTTACAATCCGGGACAGGGAAACACTATGGCTACACCTTC

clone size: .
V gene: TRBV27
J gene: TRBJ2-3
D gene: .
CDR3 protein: CASSIALGGTDTQYF
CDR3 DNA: TGTGCCAGCAGTATAGCGTTAGGGGGCACAGATACGCAGTATTTT

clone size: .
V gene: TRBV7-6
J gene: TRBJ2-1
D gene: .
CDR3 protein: CASSVTGSRYNEQFF
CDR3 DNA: TGTGCCAGCAGCGTTACAGGGAGTCGGTACAATGAGCAGTTCTTC

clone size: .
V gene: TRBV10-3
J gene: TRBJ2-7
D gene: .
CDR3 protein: CAISESPSSYEQYF
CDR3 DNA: TGTGCCATCAGTGAGTCGCCCTCTTCCTACGAGCAGTACTTC

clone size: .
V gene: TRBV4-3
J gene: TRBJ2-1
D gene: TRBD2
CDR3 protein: CASSQTSDAYNEQFF
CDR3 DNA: TGCGCCAGCAGCCAAACTAGCGACGCCTACAATGAGCAGTTCTTC

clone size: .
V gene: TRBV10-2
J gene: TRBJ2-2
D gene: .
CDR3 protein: CASSGAYPGSGELFF
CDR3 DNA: TGCGCCAGCAGTGGCGCATACCCAGGGTCCGGGGAGCTGTTTTTT

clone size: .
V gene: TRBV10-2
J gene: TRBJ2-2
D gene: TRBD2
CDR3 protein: CASRERGSSDTGELFF
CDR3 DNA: TGCGCCAGCAGAGAGCGGGGGAGCTCGGACACCGGGGAGCTGTTTTTT

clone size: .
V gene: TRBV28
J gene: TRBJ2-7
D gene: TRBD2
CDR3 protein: CASSSGTNRHEQYF
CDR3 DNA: TGTGCCAGCAGTTCCGGGACTAATCGGCACGAGCAGTACTTC

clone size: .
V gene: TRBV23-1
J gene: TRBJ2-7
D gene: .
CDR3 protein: CASSQLVRGPEQYF
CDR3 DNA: TGCGCCAGCAGTCAATTGGTCCGAGGGCCCGAGCAGTACTTC

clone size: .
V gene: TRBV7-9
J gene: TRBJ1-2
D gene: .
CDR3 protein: CASSLVQGGYGYTF
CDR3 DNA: TGTGCCAGCAGCTTAGTACAGGGTGGCTATGGCTACACCTTC

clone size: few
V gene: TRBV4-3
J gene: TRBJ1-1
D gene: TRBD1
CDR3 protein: CASSHGTGSEAFF
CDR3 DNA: TGCGCCAGCAGCCATGGGACAGGGTCTGAAGCTTTCTTT

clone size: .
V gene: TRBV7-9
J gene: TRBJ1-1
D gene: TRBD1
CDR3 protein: CASSLRTGLAHTEAFF
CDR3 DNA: TGTGCCAGCAGCTTGAGGACAGGGTTGGCACACACTGAAGCTTTCTTT